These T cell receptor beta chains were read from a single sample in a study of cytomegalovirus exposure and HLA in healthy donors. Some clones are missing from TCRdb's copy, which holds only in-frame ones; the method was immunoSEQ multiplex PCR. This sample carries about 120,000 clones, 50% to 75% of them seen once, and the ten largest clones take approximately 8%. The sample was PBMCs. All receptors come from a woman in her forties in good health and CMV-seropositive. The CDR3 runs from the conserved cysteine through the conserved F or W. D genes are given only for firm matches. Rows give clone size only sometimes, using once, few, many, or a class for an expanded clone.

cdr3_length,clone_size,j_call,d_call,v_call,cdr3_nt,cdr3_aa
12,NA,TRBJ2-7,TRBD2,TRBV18,TGTGCCAGCTCACCCGGCGGGGGCGAGCAGTACTTC,CASSPGGGEQYF
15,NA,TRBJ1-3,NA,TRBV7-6,TGTGCCAGCAGCTTAGCGCAGGGCATAGGAAACACCATATATTTT,CASSLAQGIGNTIYF
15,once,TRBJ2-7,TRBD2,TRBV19,TGTGCCAGTAGTATAGGGGCTAGCGGGGCCTACGAGCAGTACTTC,CASSIGASGAYEQYF
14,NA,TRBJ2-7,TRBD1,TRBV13,TGTGCCAGCAGTTTCCGGGACAGGGGGTACGAGCAGTACTTC,CASSFRDRGYEQYF
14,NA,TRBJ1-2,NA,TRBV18,TGTGCCAGCTCACCAGGGTTAACCCGGGATGGCTACACCTTC,CASSPGLTRDGYTF
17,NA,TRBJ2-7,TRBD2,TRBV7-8,TGTGCCAGCAGCTTAGGGGGACTAGCGGGGGGGATTCTCGAGCAGTACTTC,CASSLGGLAGGILEQYF
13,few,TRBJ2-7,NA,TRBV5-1,TGCGCCAGCAGCTTGGCCCAGGGGTACGAGCAGTACTTC,CASSLAQGYEQYF
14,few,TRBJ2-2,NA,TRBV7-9,TGTGCCAGCAGACGAGGACAGTCAACCGGGGAGCTGTTTTTT,CASRRGQSTGELFF
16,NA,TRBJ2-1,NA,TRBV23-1,TGCGCCAGCAGTCAATCGGCGACTAGCTCCTACAATGAGCAGTTCTTC,CASSQSATSSYNEQFF
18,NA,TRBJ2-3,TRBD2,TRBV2,TGTGCCAGCAGTCCGGGACTAGCGGGAGGGCCAGGGGGGGATACGCAGTATTTT,CASSPGLAGGPGGDTQYF
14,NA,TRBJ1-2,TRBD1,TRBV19,TGTGCCAGTAGTAAAGGACAGGAGATCTATGGCTACACCTTC,CASSKGQEIYGYTF
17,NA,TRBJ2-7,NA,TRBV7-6,TGTGCCAGCAGCTTATCGGTCAGGGGTGGTGCGAGTTACGAGCAGTACTTC,CASSLSVRGGASYEQYF
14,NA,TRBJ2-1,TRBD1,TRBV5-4,TGTGCCAGCAGCGCGGGACAGGTCTACAATGAGCAGTTCTTC,CASSAGQVYNEQFF
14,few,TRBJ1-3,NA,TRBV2,TGTGCCAGGTCGACAGGAGACTCTGGAAACACCATATATTTT,CARSTGDSGNTIYF
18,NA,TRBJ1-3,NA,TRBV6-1,TGTGCCAGCAGTGAAGCGGATTTGGGCCTTGGGAGCGGAAACACCATATATTTT,CASSEADLGLGSGNTIYF
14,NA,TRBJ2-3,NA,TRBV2,TGTGCCAGCAGTGATTGGACTAGCACAGATACGCAGTATTTT,CASSDWTSTDTQYF
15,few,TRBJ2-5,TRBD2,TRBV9,TGTGCCAGCAGCGTAGTAGCGGGGGGCGGGGAGACCCAGTACTTC,CASSVVAGGGETQYF
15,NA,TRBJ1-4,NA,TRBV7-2,TGTGCCAGCAGCCGCCGGGGGGGGGCAGGGGAAAAACTGTTTTTT,CASSRRGGAGEKLFF
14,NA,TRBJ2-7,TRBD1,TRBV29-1,TGCAGCGTTGACCCCGGACAGGGGGCGTACGAGCAGTACTTC,CSVDPGQGAYEQYF
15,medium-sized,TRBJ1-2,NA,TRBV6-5,TGTGCCACAAAGAGAGAGTCCTTAACGATCTATGGCTACACCTTC,CATKRESLTIYGYTF
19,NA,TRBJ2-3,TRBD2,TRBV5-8,TGTGCCAGCAGCCCGGGACTAGCGGGAGGGTCCTTTAGCACAGATACGCAGTATTTT,CASSPGLAGGSFSTDTQYF
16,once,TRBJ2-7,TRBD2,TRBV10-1,TGCGCCAGCAGTGAGTCCGGACTAGCGAGATCCTACGAGCAGTACTTC,CASSESGLARSYEQYF
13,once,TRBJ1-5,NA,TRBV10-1,TGCGCCAGCAGTGAAAAGGGGAATCAGCCCCAGCATTTT,CASSEKGNQPQHF
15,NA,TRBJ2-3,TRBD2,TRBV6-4,TGTGCCAGCAGTGACTCAGCGGGAACATCAGATACGCAGTATTTT,CASSDSAGTSDTQYF
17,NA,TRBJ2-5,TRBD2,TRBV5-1,TGCGCCAGCAGCTTCGGGACTAGCAACCCGGGGGAGGAGACCCAGTACTTC,CASSFGTSNPGEETQYF
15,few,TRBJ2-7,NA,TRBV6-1,TGTGCCAGCACTGGGCTAGGAAGGGGGATATACGAGCAGTACTTC,CASTGLGRGIYEQYF